This paragraph reports one T cell receptor beta chain. The sample carries other DNA sequences with the same CDR3. This specimen comes from a study of blood T cell repertoires in COVID-19. Study summary: Collection of acute and convalescent COVID-19 samples took place in the United States, Italy and Spain. From T cells, B-cell-depleted T cells, or PBMCs came the material, which was cDNA or gDNA.

Per the authors' pipeline: The assay estimated nucleated cells by amplifying reference gene primers. Here immunoSEQ multiplex PCR was the method, and the copy in TCRdb shows in-frame clones only, minus some. From that table come the V and J calls and clone size; the DNA was used to work out D and trimming. The table has about 42,000 clones, around 90% seen once. The sequence came from a human donor in a cohort sampled during active COVID-19. Material: peripheral blood.

CDR3 sequence: CASSERGGGQPQHF. The CDR3 DNA is TGTGCCAGCAGTGAAAGAGGGGGCGGTCAGCCCCAGCATTTT. V and J are TRBV6-1 and TRBJ1-5; the match to TRBD1 covers 7 bases. The CDR3 extends over 14 amino acids. The trim removed 2 bases at V and 6 bases at J, leaving 4 bases unmatched. Germline V gene lookup returns CDR1 MNHNS and CDR2 SASEGT.